The source of this T cell receptor beta chain is a study of OX40 agonist ivuxolimab in advanced cancers. As for the study in general: An agonistic anti-OX40 (CD134) antibody, ivuxolimab, was used to treat the patients. Therapy given before enrollment (anti-PD-1, anti-PD-L1 or anti-CTLA-4) was allowed, and roughly 41% had some.

The data were produced by immunoSEQ multiplex PCR, yet TCRdb's version contains in-frame clones alone and is incomplete. Found here are 55,000 to 65,000 clones, about 88% of them singletons; the top ten hold 3.5% to 4%. Findings and caveats of the study: The CD4+ and CD8+ T cells in the blood had expanded clonally by week 6 at 0.1 to 3.0 mg/kg.

About this clone: Its target is unknown.

V was clipped by 1 base and J by 4 bases, with 11 bases between them. CDR3 length: 15 amino acids. Germline CDR1 and CDR2: SGHTA and FQGNSA. This TCR derives from an adult with an advanced solid tumor such as melanoma, head and neck, liver or kidney cancer. This chain uses TRBV7-2 with TRBJ1-3; D possibly corresponds to TRBD1 (5 bases). The source material was CD4+ or CD8+ T cells sorted from blood, sampled in a trial of the OX40 agonist ivuxolimab. The CDR3 loop is CASSLDSREGNTIYF. The CDR3 DNA reads TGTGCCAGCAGCTTAGATAGCAGGGAGGGAAACACCATATATTTT.